The text below deals with one TCR beta chain. The method was immunoSEQ multiplex PCR; TCRdb's version includes in-frame clones alone and lacks a portion of them. The profile covers about 270,000 clones, with around 90% appearing a single time and roughly 2.7% taken by the ten largest. The source of the sample is a study of blood T cell repertoires in COVID-19. Turning to the study itself: Nucleic acid was either cDNA or gDNA, and it came from T cells, B-cell-depleted T cells, or PBMCs.

The CDR3 runs to 16 residues. Trimming left V 0 bases short and J 0 bases short, with 9 bases between. CDR1 and CDR2 from the germline V gene are ENHRY and SYGVKD. The clonotype comes from a person under 35 with COVID-19, enrolled during active disease. This sequence joins TRBV10-3 and TRBJ1-5, with D perhaps TRBD1 (6 bases). The sequenced material came from peripheral blood. This CDR3 reads CAISESGTNSNQPQHF. In DNA, the CDR3 is TGTGCCATCAGTGAGTCGGGGACAAATAGCAATCAGCCCCAGCATTTT.